The 14 T cell receptor beta chains below come from one sample, sequenced in a study of T cell changes during pregnancy in multiple sclerosis. The assay was immunoSEQ multiplex PCR, and TCRdb's table has in-frame clones only and misses some. Seen here are approximately 82,000 clones, around nine tenths observed once, and the top ten hold approximately 0.47%. Sample: CD4+ T cells from peripheral blood mononuclear cells, taken in the second trimester of pregnancy. The receptors originated from a female donor with multiple sclerosis, enrolled in a pregnancy study.

V usage is TRBV10-3 and J usage is TRBJ1-5; no definite D call. The germline V gene encodes CDR1 ENHRY and CDR2 SYGVKD. CDR3 length equals 13 residues. The germline V and J ends were trimmed by 4 bases and 0 bases, with 4 bases remaining between them. DNA of the CDR3: TGTGCCATCAGTGGAGGTAGCAATCAGCCCCAGCATTTT. It codes for CAISGGSNQPQHF.

The DNA for the CDR3 is TGTGCCAGCAGCCCACCCACTAGCGGGAGGAGCTCCTACGAGCAGTACTTC. It translates to CASSPPTSGRSSYEQYF. V and J are TRBV7-9 and TRBJ2-7; 12 bases fit TRBD2. This CDR3 is built from 17 residues. The V gene's germline CDR1 is SEHNR and CDR2 FQNEAQ (reference sequence). After removal of 5 bases from V and 0 bases from J, the junction contained 8 bases not matched to a gene. Based on the CDR3 plus reference TRBV7-9 and TRBJ2-7, the full variable domain is DTGVSQNPRHKITKRGQNVTFRCDPISEHNRLYWYRQTLGQGPEFLTYFQNEAQLEKSRLLSDRFSAERPKGSFSTLEIQRTEQGDSAMYLCASSPPTSGRSSYEQYFGPGTRLTVT.

The V and J genes are TRBV5-1 and TRBJ1-4; D ambiguous. This CDR3 has 15 amino acids. Germline values: CDR1 SGHRS, CDR2 YFSETQ. V dropped 4 bases and J dropped 0 bases, with 10 bases sitting between them. The CDR3 bases are TGCGCCAGCAGCCGAGAGACTGCAACTAATGAAAAACTGTTTTTT. Protein sequence: CASSRETATNEKLFF.

J is TRBJ1-1 and V is TRBV28; perhaps TRBD1 as D (6 bases). V was trimmed by 6 bases and J by 3 bases, leaving 14 bases between them. Germline V CDR1 and CDR2: MDHEN, SYDVKM. This CDR3 region has 14 residues. CDR3 region: CASRDLQGHTEAFF. The CDR3 DNA follows: TGTGCCAGCAGAGATCTACAGGGACACACTGAAGCTTTCTTT.

The rearrangement joins TRBV28 to TRBJ2-7; weak D call: TRBD1 (5 bases). CDR1 and CDR2 (germline): MDHEN, SYDVKM. This CDR3 comprises 16 residues. V was cut by 4 bases and J by 0 bases, with 16 bases left in between. The CDR3 reads CASSSPQGKASYEQYF. The CDR3 DNA reads TGTGCCAGCAGTTCTCCCCAGGGAAAGGCCTCCTACGAGCAGTACTTC.

The genes are TRBV30 and TRBJ1-6, with D perhaps matching TRBD1 (5 bases). Per germline, CDR1 GTSNPN and CDR2 SVGIG (reference sequence). Trimming removed 7 bases at V and 9 bases at J, with 22 bases between. This CDR3 contains 15 residues. The CDR3 here is CALNLPSGGSSPLHF. The CDR3 region has the DNA TGTGCCTTGAACCTGCCGTCCGGGGGGAGTTCACCCCTCCACTTT.

The J gene is TRBJ1-1, the V gene TRBV5-1; 7 bases align to TRBD1. Germline values: CDR1 SGHRS, CDR2 YFSETQ. Unmatched junction bases numbered 4, after V lost 0 bases and J lost 5 bases. The CDR3 length is 14 residues. The CDR3 region has the DNA TGCGCCAGCAGCTTGGGAGGGGGCAGGACTGAAGCTTTCTTT. Translated: CASSLGGGRTEAFF.

This clone was detected once. The rearrangement links TRBV19 to TRBJ1-3; a possible D gene is TRBD1 (5 bases). Trimming removed 7 bases from V and 0 bases from J, with 13 bases in between. Germline V gene lookup returns CDR1 LNHDA and CDR2 SQIVND (reference sequence). The length of the CDR3 is 15 residues. Here the CDR3 DNA reads TGTGCCAGTATGGGACTGTTTGGCTCTGGAAACACCATATATTTT. Translating gives CASMGLFGSGNTIYF.

This chain links TRBV5-4 with TRBJ2-3; 10 nucleotides match TRBD2. The CDR3 spans 17 residues. From germline, CDR1 is SGHNT and CDR2 YYREEE (reference sequence). Trimming removed 2 bases from V and 5 bases from J; junction bases left unmatched: 11. In DNA, the CDR3 is TGTGCCAGCAGCTTCATGCTAGCGGGAGCTGGGGTAGATACGCAGTATTTT. This gives the protein CASSFMLAGAGVDTQYF.

The chain couples TRBV29-1 to TRBJ1-1; the D gene is possibly TRBD1 (5 bases). The V gene lost 2 bases and the J gene lost 5 bases, with 15 bases spanning the gap. There are 14 residues in the CDR3. Germline CDR1 reads SQVTM; CDR2 reads ANQGSEA. The CDR3 loop reads CSVERQLVGTEAFF. The CDR3, as DNA: TGCAGCGTTGAACGACAGCTAGTAGGAACTGAAGCTTTCTTT.

V gene TRBV11-2 combines with J gene TRBJ1-2; D possibly corresponds to TRBD1 (5 bases). In germline, CDR1 is SGHAT, CDR2 FQNNGV. The CDR3 spans 14 residues. Trimming took 5 bases from V and 4 from J, leaving 14 bases between them. CDR3 nucleotides: TGTGCCAGCAGCGAGGGGACTAGTAGCTATGGCTACACCTTC. This translates into CASSEGTSSYGYTF.

V and J are TRBV7-3 and TRBJ2-2, with 8 bases identical to TRBD1. Germline assignment: CDR1 SGHTA and CDR2 FQGTGA. With V trimmed by 8 bases and J by 2 bases, 4 bases remained unmatched. This CDR3 contains 14 residues. CDR3: CASRTGTNTGELFF. The CDR3 DNA sequence: TGTGCCAGCCGGACAGGGACTAACACCGGGGAGCTGTTTTTT.

V gene TRBV29-1 combines with J gene TRBJ2-1; D perhaps matches TRBD1 (6 bases). Germline V gene lookup returns CDR1 SQVTM and CDR2 ANQGSEA. The CDR3 spans 17 residues. V lost 2 bases to trimming and J lost 0 bases, with 17 bases between them. The CDR3 loop reads CSVEKLDSISSYNEQFF. In DNA, the CDR3 is TGCAGCGTTGAAAAATTGGACAGTATCAGCTCCTACAATGAGCAGTTCTTC.

This clone was seen once. The rearrangement uses TRBV2 and TRBJ1-1; TRBD1 might be the D (6 bases). Germline CDR1 SNHLY, CDR2 FYNNEI. The V and J ends lost 5 bases and 4 bases respectively, with 14 bases between them. The CDR3 is made up of 14 amino acids. CDR3 protein: CASSQRGSGTEAFF. The CDR3 DNA sequence: TGTGCCAGCAGTCAAAGGGGGTCGGGCACTGAAGCTTTCTTT.